The 27 T cell receptor beta chains below come from one sample, sequenced in a study of naive and memory T cell subsets. TCR cDNA received a 3' ligated oligonucleotide that carried a UMI. Ligated cDNA underwent four rounds of PCR with nested alpha and beta constant region primers and SP2. TCRdb re-analysed the UMI-ligation and nested PCR reads in MiXCR, keeping a single row per CDR3 protein. The sample has approximately 30,000 distinct CDR3 sequences, 5.2% seen once. Specimen: blood. The receptors were sampled from an adult in good health.

In this sample, this clonotype turned up a few times. The chain employs TRBV30 and TRBJ2-6; TRBD1 matches 7 bases. This CDR3 region has 17 residues. The germline gives CDR1 GTSNPN, CDR2 SVGIG (reference sequence). After removal of 3 bases from V and 0 bases from J, the junction contained 8 bases not matched to a gene. The CDR3 loop reads CAWSARGTRSGANVLTF. The CDR3 region has the DNA TGTGCCTGGAGCGCCAGGGGGACCCGCTCTGGGGCCAACGTCCTGACTTTC.

A few counts support this clonotype. CDR3: CSMSRDRGYNEQFF. In nucleotides, the CDR3 is TGCAGCATGAGCCGGGACAGGGGTTACAATGAGCAGTTCTTC. The chain has TRBV29-1 and TRBJ2-1; 10 nucleotides match TRBD1. The CDR3 loop spans 14 amino acids. The V and J ends lost 8 bases and 4 bases, in that order; junction bases with no gene match: 8. Germline V CDR1 and CDR2: SQVTM, ANQGSEA.

The rearrangement links TRBV4-2 to TRBJ2-3; unclear D gene. Germline-derived CDR1 and CDR2 are LGHNA and YNFKEQ. V was pared by 0 bases and J by 4 bases, with 14 bases between. CDR3 length equals 16 residues. In DNA, the CDR3 is TGTGCCAGCAGCCAAGAGGCGGCCAGGTGGGCAGATACGCAGTATTTT. This codes for CASSQEAARWADTQYF.

There are many counts of this clonotype. The gene calls are TRBV20-1 and TRBJ2-7; 9 nucleotides line up with TRBD2. The CDR3 consists of 15 residues. CDR1 is DFQATT, CDR2 SNEGSKA, per germline (reference sequence). Trimming took 2 bases from V and 2 from J; bases not matched to a gene: 7. CDR3 sequence: CSARRLAGFTYEQYF. The CDR3 DNA reads as TGCAGTGCTAGACGGCTAGCGGGATTCACCTACGAGCAGTACTTC.

This rearrangement joins TRBV6-1 to TRBJ2-1; 13 positions agree with TRBD2. Germline V gene data show CDR1 as MNHNS and CDR2 as SASEGT. Trimming removed 5 bases from V and 3 bases from J; junction bases left unmatched: 13. The CDR3 runs to 19 residues. The DNA for the CDR3 is TGTGCCAGCAGTCCCTCTGGACTAGCGGGAGTTAAAGGCTACAATGAGCAGTTCTTC. Translation: CASSPSGLAGVKGYNEQFF.

The table lists this clonotype with many counts. The chain links TRBV14 to TRBJ2-5, with a tentative D call TRBD1 (7 bases). Germline V gives CDR1 SGHDN, CDR2 FVKESK. The ends were cut back, 4 bases at V and 4 bases at J, with 13 bases in the middle. The CDR3 length is 14 residues. CDR3 coding DNA: TGTGCCAGCAGCCCCTCAGGGGGAGGAGAGACCCAGTACTTC. Its protein is CASSPSGGGETQYF.

Ten or more counts support this clonotype. The chain has TRBV27 and TRBJ1-2, with a tentative D call TRBD1 (5 bases). The CDR3 runs to 13 residues. Germline lookup yields CDR1 MNHEY and CDR2 SMNVEV (reference sequence). The V end lost 5 bases, the J end lost 4 bases, and 11 bases lay between the germline ends. In nucleotides, the CDR3 is TGTGCCAGCAGTGCGACAGTCGCCTATGGCTACACCTTC. Its translation: CASSATVAYGYTF.

Points on this clonotype: One end of the junction varies from germline; a read error may be responsible. The chain couples TRBV10-3 to TRBJ1-5, with 7 bases that match TRBD1. Germline V gene lookup returns CDR1 ENHRY and CDR2 SYGVKD. CDR3 size: 13 residues. The CDR3 is CAIGTDFDQPQNF. In nucleotides, the CDR3 is TGTGCCATCGGGACAGATTTCGATCAGCCCCAGAATTTT.

This clonotype has ten or more counts. The chain uses TRBV7-2 and TRBJ1-2, with D unresolved. The germline V gene has CDR1 SGHTA and CDR2 FQGNSA. The CDR3 extends over 15 amino acids. Trimming pared 3 bases from V and 5 bases from J, leaving 16 bases between. As DNA, the CDR3 is TGTGCCAGCAGCTTTTATGGGAAAAGAGAGTATGGCTACACCTTC. It codes for CASSFYGKREYGYTF.

V and J are TRBV5-6 and TRBJ2-7; 11 nucleotides match TRBD1. The trim removed 4 bases at V and 3 bases at J, leaving 6 bases unmatched. The germline V gene has CDR1 SGHDT and CDR2 YYEEEE. The CDR3 sequence is 15 residues long. DNA of the CDR3: TGTGCCAGCAGCGCAGCCGGGACAGGGGGCTACGAGCAGTACTTC. This gives the protein CASSAAGTGGYEQYF.

This clonotype has a handful of counts. This chain links TRBV5-5 with TRBJ1-6; TRBD1 might be the D (6 bases). V dropped 4 bases and J dropped 2 bases, with 13 bases sitting between them. Germline-derived CDR1 and CDR2 are SGHKS and YYEKEE (reference sequence). This CDR3 spans 16 amino acids. CDR3 bases: TGTGCCAGCAGCCCGGGACAATCCACCTATAATTCACCCCTCCACTTT. This translates into CASSPGQSTYNSPLHF.

This clonotype was detected a few times. In DNA form, the CDR3 reads TGTGCCAGCAGTTTTCGAGGGGCTAGTGGCTACACCTTC. Its protein is CASSFRGASGYTF. The V gene is TRBV12-3 or TRBV12-4, the J gene TRBJ1-2; possibly TRBD1 for D (5 bases). V was shortened by 3 bases and J by 7 bases, with 12 bases between the two germline ends. The CDR3 loop spans 13 amino acids.

The sample holds many counts of this clonotype. V and J are TRBV20-1 and TRBJ2-5, with unresolved D. In germline, CDR1 is DFQATT, CDR2 SNEGSKA (reference sequence). Trimming pared 3 bases from V and 2 bases from J, leaving 22 bases between. CDR3 length: 17 residues. The CDR3 reads CSASTTWRSSGQETQYF. CDR3 coding DNA: TGCAGTGCTAGCACGACCTGGAGATCTAGTGGACAAGAGACCCAGTACTTC.

To note about this clonotype: A much larger clone is a single base away; this may be a read error. The CDR3 reads CASSQPPARAHEQYF. The CDR3 DNA is TGCGCCAGCAGCCAACCCCCAGCCCGAGCCCACGAGCAGTACTTC. The chain couples TRBV4-1 to TRBJ2-7; D gene ambiguous. V lost 2 bases, J lost 5 bases, and 16 bases lay in between. This CDR3 comprises 15 residues. Germline assignment: CDR1 MGHRA and CDR2 YSYEKL.

This clonotype was recorded at least ten times. The J gene is TRBJ2-5, the V gene TRBV3-1; TRBD2 matches 7 bases. Losses at the gene ends were 5 bases for V and 4 bases for J; bases not matched to a gene: 1. The germline CDR1 and CDR2 sequences are LGHDT and YNNKEL (reference sequence). The CDR3 loop spans 12 amino acids. The CDR3 coding sequence is TGTGCCAGCAGCTCTAGCGGAGAGACCCAGTACTTC. Translated, it gives CASSSSGETQYF.

This clonotype was found many times. The J gene is TRBJ1-4, the V gene TRBV7-6; D unresolved. Germline loops: CDR1 SGHVS, CDR2 FNYEAQ. This CDR3 is built from 14 residues. Deletions cut 0 bases from V and 0 bases from J, with 2 bases between. The CDR3 coding sequence is TGTGCCAGCAGCTTAGCTGCAACTAATGAAAAACTGTTTTTT. This translates into CASSLAATNEKLFF.

This clonotype was counted ten times or more. J is TRBJ2-5 and V is TRBV12-5; D gene ambiguous. V lost 3 bases and J lost 5, with 7 bases in between. The CDR3 totals 12 residues. CDR1 LGHNT and CDR2 FRNRAP come from the germline V gene. In DNA, the CDR3 is TGTGCTAGTGGTTTTGACACGGAGACCCAGTACTTC. Its protein is CASGFDTETQYF.

The chain is built from TRBV7-9 and TRBJ2-7; TRBD2 aligns across 11 bases. V was pared by 2 bases and J by 4 bases, with 7 bases of the junction left unmatched. Germline V gene data show CDR1 as SEHNR and CDR2 as FQNEAQ (reference sequence). The CDR3 covers 16 residues. The chain's CDR3 is CASSLRATSGKYEQYF. The DNA for the CDR3 is TGTGCCAGCAGCTTAAGGGCGACTAGCGGGAAGTACGAGCAGTACTTC.

This clonotype occurred many times. The chain couples TRBV7-9 to TRBJ2-1; 11 nucleotides agree with TRBD2. The ends lost 6 bases at V and 7 bases at J; junction bases unmatched: 11. Germline loops: CDR1 SEHNR, CDR2 FQNEAQ (reference sequence). The CDR3 totals 16 residues. The CDR3 DNA sequence: TGTGCCAGCAGGCATACTAGCGGGAGCGATGAGAATGAGCAGTTCTTC. Translated: CASRHTSGSDENEQFF.

In this sample, this clonotype is medium-sized. The chain is built from TRBV20-1 and TRBJ1-2; a weak D match, TRBD1 (5 bases). V was cut by 2 bases and J by 8 bases, with 18 bases left in between. This CDR3 region has 14 residues. Looked up from germline, CDR1 is DFQATT and CDR2 is SNEGSKA (reference sequence). The DNA for the CDR3 is TGCAGTGCTAGAAACCGGGACGCTGCCGGCGGCTACACCTTC. Translation: CSARNRDAAGGYTF.

This clonotype showed up many times. The genes are TRBV5-6 and TRBJ2-3; either TRBD1 or TRBD2 may supply D (5 bases each). This CDR3 has 18 residues. The germline CDR1 and CDR2 sequences are SGHDT and YYEEEE. Trimming pared 4 bases from V and 0 bases from J, leaving 21 bases between. CDR3 region: CASSLVVGARASTDTQYF. The CDR3 DNA reads TGTGCCAGCAGCCTTGTTGTTGGGGCGAGGGCTAGCACAGATACGCAGTATTTT.

This clonotype was counted ten times or more. The chain couples TRBV5-4 to TRBJ1-1; D unresolved. The germline CDR1 and CDR2 sequences are SGHNT and YYREEE (reference sequence). The CDR3 contains 15 residues. The V and J ends lost 0 bases and 3 bases respectively, with 12 bases between them. The CDR3 nucleotides read TGTGCCAGCAGCTTGGATGCGGGTTCCGACACTGAAGCTTTCTTT. Translation: CASSLDAGSDTEAFF.

This clonotype was seen repeatedly, ten times or more. The chain couples TRBV6-2 or TRBV6-3 to TRBJ2-6; D is unresolved. Deletions cut 4 bases from V and 0 bases from J, with 7 bases between. In germline, CDR1 is MNHEY, CDR2 SVGEGT. CDR3 length: 15 residues. The CDR3 sequence is CASSSGSSGANVLTF. CDR3 DNA: TGTGCCAGCAGTTCCGGCTCCTCTGGGGCCAACGTCCTGACTTTC.

At least ten counts were recorded for this clonotype. This chain joins TRBV18 and TRBJ2-1, with TRBD2 as a possible D gene (5 bases). The germline V gene has CDR1 KGHSH and CDR2 LQKENI. Trimming took 1 base from V and 10 from J, leaving 5 bases between them. The length of the CDR3 is 11 residues. The CDR3 spells CASSPRGEQFF. As DNA, the CDR3 is TGTGCCAGCTCACCACGAGGGGAGCAGTTCTTC.

This clonotype was picked up many times. The chain employs TRBV29-1 and TRBJ2-7; 9 nucleotides align to TRBD2. From germline, CDR1 is SQVTM and CDR2 ANQGSEA. Unmatched junction bases numbered 6, after V lost 6 bases and J lost 6 bases. The CDR3 spans 12 residues. The CDR3 DNA follows: TGCAGCGTCGGGACTAGCCGGCGCGAGCAGTACTTC. This encodes CSVGTSRREQYF.

The chain links TRBV12-3 or TRBV12-4 to TRBJ1-1; no reliable D call. The CDR3 length is 11 residues. With 6 bases removed from V and 4 bases from J, the gap between germline ends came to 6 bases. CDR3 loop: CASRLSTEAFF. The CDR3 region has the DNA TGTGCCAGCAGACTTAGCACTGAAGCTTTCTTT.

The sample holds a few counts of this clonotype. A junction end diverges from the germline sequence, so it may reflect a read error. J is TRBJ1-2 and V is TRBV19; D is uncertain. This CDR3 region has 14 residues. CDR1 is LNHDA and CDR2 is SQIVND in the germline V gene (reference sequence). CDR3 sequence: CASSIPREDYGDTF. The CDR3, as DNA: TGTGCCAGTAGTATTCCCCGGGAGGACTATGGCGACACCTTC. The variable domain in full, completed from reference TRBV19 and TRBJ1-2, reads DGGITQSPKYLFRKEGQNVTLSCEQNLNHDAMYWYRQDPGQGLRLIYYSQIVNDFQKGDIAEGYSVSREKKESFPLTVTSAQKNPTAFYLCASSIPREDYGDTFGSGTRLTVV.